This T cell receptor (beta chain) was identified during a study of blood T cells in healthy people across ages. Together with a sample-barcoded 5' primer, a J-beta primer mix was included in a second PCR lasting about 7 to 12 cycles. TCRdb reprocessed the 5' RACE reads with MiXCR, giving one entry per CDR3 protein. The sample lists almost 550,000 distinct CDR3 sequences, more than 20% occurring once. This clonotype was seen more than once but under ten times. Its antigen is as yet unknown. CDR3 length: 15 amino acids. CDR1 and CDR2 from the germline V gene are MNHEY and SVGEGT. Trimming at V came to 6 bases and at J to 3 bases, leaving 10 bases not matched to a gene. General study findings and limits: Reliance upon unsorted PBMCs precluded definitive naive versus antigen-experienced comparison.

The data also belong to a second study, concerning T cells of mothers and their children.

The sequence was collected from a boy aged 5-17 years in good health. The chain couples TRBV6-2 or TRBV6-3 to TRBJ2-7, with 8 positions matching TRBD1. The sequencing input was blood. CDR3 nucleotides: TGTGCCAGCAGCGACCCCCACAGGGGGAACTACGAGCAGTACTTC. Residues: CASSDPHRGNYEQYF.